Sequencing of this T cell receptor beta chain was carried out in a study of cytomegalovirus exposure and HLA in healthy donors. Researchers ran the PCR with 60 Vbeta and 13 Jbeta primers. Assay used: immunoSEQ multiplex PCR; TCRdb lists only in-frame clones, some missing. Here the sample spans 200,000 to 250,000 clones, roughly 70% being singletons. The V end was cut by 5 bases, the J end by 5 bases, with 17 bases between. Germline loops: CDR1 SGHRS, CDR2 YFSETQ. The CDR3 spans 15 residues. The source is a man aged 35 to 55 in good health and CMV-seropositive. The chain employs TRBV5-1 and TRBJ2-1; a weak D match, TRBD2 (5 bases). Specimen: PBMCs. The CDR3 loop reads CASRMVPGVDNEQFF. The CDR3 DNA is TGCGCCAGCAGGATGGTCCCCGGGGTGGACAATGAGCAGTTCTTC.